This TCR beta chain was documented in a study of Ad26.COV2.S vaccination and SARS-CoV-2 variants (dated by TCRdb to about 2021). At the level of the whole study: Donors in the vaccine arm were drawn from COV1001, a phase I-IIa trial of Ad26.COV2.S in healthy adults that was multicentre, randomized, double-blind and placebo-controlled. The TCR-sequenced set comprised approximately 32 samples: around 20 Ad26.COV2.S vaccine recipients, 5 placebo recipients and 8 SARS-CoV-2 convalescent individuals. Dosing of Ad26.COV2.S was intramuscular, at either 5x10^10 or 1x10^11 viral particles, delivered as one shot or as two shots spaced 56 days apart. The specificity and breadth of SARS-CoV-2-reactive T cell receptors after Ad26.COV2.S vaccination were assessed by TCRbeta repertoire sequencing. Trial participants were randomized into five groups of five, in which low-dose or high-dose Ad26.COV2.S was given once or twice, or placebo was given on both occasions. Investigators remained blinded to trial group allocation during experiments and outcome assessment.

Per the publication, the treatment or condition label means: 15 to 20 received Ad26.COV2.S at low or high dose, single or two shots; a few received placebo; per-sample allocation not given. For vaccine and placebo recipients, repertoires were sequenced using samples collected on day 63 after the first injection. Cohort 1b enrolled roughly 25 adults aged 18-55 years at a single site in Boston, USA, between 29 July and 7 August 2020. Ad26.COV2.S was a replication-incompetent adenovirus type 26 vector expressing a prefusion-stabilized SARS-CoV-2 spike protein from the original Wuhan strain. The immunoSEQ Assay was the method used to sequence TCRbeta CDR3 regions. After extraction, genomic DNA underwent amplification by bias-controlled multiplex PCR, followed by high-throughput sequencing. As for how the authors treated the data: To quantify the absolute abundance of each unique TCRbeta CDR3 region, sequences were collapsed and filtered. T cell fraction was estimated by normalizing TCRbeta template counts to usable DNA, with usable DNA measured through amplification of reference genes found in all nucleated cells. Repertoire TCRs were annotated as SARS-CoV-2-specific by exact matching of V gene, CDR3 amino acid sequence and J gene to a known reactive TCR set. The reference SARS-CoV-2 TCR set came from MIRA and was filtered for enrichment in COVID-19-positive ImmuneCODE repertoires, removing public or cross-reactive TCRs. Using the MIRA antigens, annotated TCRs were further analysed by specific ORF or by position within an ORF. Breadth was defined as the number of annotated unique rearrangements divided by the total number of unique productive rearrangements, and depth was defined as the summed frequency of the annotated unique rearrangements. TCR breadth was compared between groups using two-sided Wilcoxon rank-sum tests. The table was pulled from immuneACCESS by TCRdb, which kept in-frame rearrangements only. Such tables lose some clones; where checked, under half of the loss comes from unresolved V genes, and the rest has no known cause. The V and J calls and clone size come from that table; D and trimming were worked out from the DNA. This sample holds roughly 400,000 clones; 90% were observed only once. The ten largest clones take up roughly 3.9% of the sample.

General findings and caveats noted by the study authors: After vaccination, substantial breadth of spike-specific CD8+ and CD4+ T cell responses was reported. The authors noted that total T cell responses may have been underestimated by the TCR breadth and depth analyses. Non-spike TCR breadth was comparable between vaccine and placebo recipients, consistent with the vaccine containing only spike. The study was not powered to compare responses between vaccine doses or regimens. Compared with placebo recipients, Ad26.COV2.S recipients showed higher spike-specific TCR breadth (P = 0.0014).

In the case of this clone: Its antigen has not been determined. No much larger clone is present one base from it, and per-base qualities are unavailable.

The germline ends are 15 bases apart after V is trimmed by 3 bases and J by 2 bases. CDR1 and CDR2, looked up from the germline V gene (reference sequence), are SGHNT and YYREEE. The cysteine opens and the phenylalanine closes a CDR3 of 15 amino acids. Only the CDR3 DNA stays, 45 bases, in frame from base 1. This sample comprised peripheral blood, obtained in a trial of Ad26.COV2.S vaccine versus placebo. The chain is encoded by TRBV5-4 joined to TRBJ2-7; tentative D gene TRBD2, with 7 bases matching. The TCR was taken from a person between 18 and 65 years old who received the Ad26.COV2.S COVID-19 vaccine or a placebo. The CDR3 region: CASSWTAGTAYEQYF. The DNA sequence reads TGTGCCAGCAGCTGGACAGCGGGGACCGCCTACGAGCAGTACTTC.